Listed below are T cell receptor beta chains from one sample, sequenced in a study of T cell responses to AZD1222 COVID-19 vaccine. The method was immunoSEQ multiplex PCR; TCRdb's version includes in-frame clones alone and lacks a portion of them. The sample consists of 120,000 to 150,000 clones, approximately 91% of them appearing once. The sequenced sample was peripheral blood, obtained 28 days after the second dose of the MenACWY control vaccine. All receptors derive from an adult who received the MenACWY meningococcal vaccine as a control. The CDR3 runs from the conserved cysteine through the conserved F or W. A D gene is named only where the DNA matches it firmly.

TRBD2 TRBJ2-1 TRBV9 CASSVSGSPTYNEQFF TGTGCCAGCAGCGTCAGCGGGAGTCCCACCTACAATGAGCAGTTCTTC
. TRBJ1-1 TRBV9 CASSPFVTVGTEAFF TGTGCCAGCAGCCCCTTCGTGACAGTGGGCACTGAAGCTTTCTTT
TRBD2 TRBJ2-1 TRBV18 CASSLGLAARDEQFF TGTGCCAGCTCACTAGGACTAGCGGCCCGGGATGAGCAGTTCTTC
. TRBJ1-2 TRBV3-1/TRBV3-2 CASSQVGDPTVGYTF TGTGCCAGCAGCCAAGTGGGGGACCCGACCGTTGGCTACACCTTC
. TRBJ2-7 TRBV19 CASSSGRFYEQYF TGTGCCAGTAGTTCGGGACGGTTCTACGAGCAGTACTTC
. TRBJ2-7 TRBV12-5 CASGFGGSRYEQYF TGTGCTAGTGGTTTTGGGGGGTCCAGGTACGAGCAGTACTTC
TRBD1 TRBJ1-4 TRBV5-1 CASSRDRVDEKLFF TGCGCCAGCAGCCGGGACAGGGTGGATGAAAAACTGTTTTTT
. TRBJ1-4 TRBV6-4 CASSDSSGVLFF TGTGCCAGCAGTGACTCTTCAGGGGTCCTGTTTTTT
TRBD2 TRBJ2-7 TRBV7-2 CASSSRGPSGGRYEQYF TGTGCCAGCAGCTCCCGAGGCCCTAGCGGGGGACGCTACGAGCAGTACTTC
. TRBJ1-5 TRBV6-4 CASSDSAPKGQPQHF TGTGCCAGCAGTGATAGCGCTCCAAAGGGACAGCCCCAGCATTTT